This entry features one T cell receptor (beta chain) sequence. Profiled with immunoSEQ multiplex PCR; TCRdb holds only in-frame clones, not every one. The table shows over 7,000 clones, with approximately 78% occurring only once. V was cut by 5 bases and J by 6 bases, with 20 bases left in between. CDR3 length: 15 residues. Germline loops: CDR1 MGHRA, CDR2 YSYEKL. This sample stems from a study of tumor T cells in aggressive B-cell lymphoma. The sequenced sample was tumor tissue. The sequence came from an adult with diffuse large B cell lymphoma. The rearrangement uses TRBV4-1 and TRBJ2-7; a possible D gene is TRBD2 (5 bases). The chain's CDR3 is CASSASRGFSGEQYF. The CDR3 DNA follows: TGCGCCAGCAGCGCCTCACGGGGATTTTCGGGCGAGCAGTACTTC.